This T cell receptor (beta chain) was sequenced during a study of beta chain features in type 1 diabetes. Study in general: Some 110 million sorted cells were examined across all samples.

Germline loops: CDR1 SQVTM, CDR2 ANQGSEA. Trimming left V 6 bases short and J 3 bases short, with 5 bases between. The CDR3 is made up of 11 amino acids. What was sequenced were expressed TCRB transcripts, since all of the isolated RNA had been reverse transcribed. Libraries were prepared by immunoSEQ multiplex PCR; TCRdb keeps only in-frame clonotypes and omits some of them. The sample has 400,000 to 550,000 clones, about 10% seen once. This clone was seen only a few times. The clonotype originates from a woman aged 18-29 years in good health. The sample taken for sequencing was naive CD4+ T cells from blood. The chain links TRBV29-1 to TRBJ2-2; D not certain. The CDR3 DNA is TGCAGCGTACATCACACCGGGGAGCTGTTTTTT. It encodes CSVHHTGELFF.